Here is one T cell receptor (beta chain) with its context. In germline, CDR1 is MNHEY, CDR2 SMNVEV (reference sequence). Trimming stripped 6 bases from V and 4 bases from J, with 22 bases between. The CDR3 is 18 residues long. Original analysis: Estimation of nucleated cell counts relied on the amplification of reference gene primers. Sequencing was performed with immunoSEQ multiplex PCR; in TCRdb, only in-frame clones are kept and a portion is missing. That table gives V, J and clone size, and the DNA gave D and trimming. There are 380,000 or so clones in the sample; 88% occur only once, and around 2.1% lies in the top ten. The data stem from a study of blood T cell repertoires in COVID-19. Overall study: Sites across the United States, Italy and Spain contributed samples from acute and convalescent COVID-19.

Enrollees, roughly 18 to 89 years old, lived in roughly 24 US areas. V is TRBV27 and J is TRBJ1-6; the D gene is possibly TRBD1 (6 bases). Sequencing used PBMCs or T cells enriched from blood (not recorded which). This TCR came from a woman in her thirties or forties with acute COVID-19. CDR3 in amino acids: CASRFRFVGGPYNSPLHF. CDR3 DNA: TGTGCCAGCAGATTTCGGTTCGTCGGGGGGCCATATAATTCACCCCTCCACTTT.